This is a list of T cell receptor beta chains from one sample in a study of blood T cell repertoires in COVID-19. This table comes from immunoSEQ multiplex PCR, and its TCRdb copy is limited to in-frame clones, with some not included. The sample lists under 350,000 clones, approximately 86% occurring once. The sequenced sample was PBMCs or T cells enriched from blood (not recorded which). Receptors were obtained from a middle-aged woman with acute COVID-19. Each CDR3 is given with its conserved first and last residue.

CASSLSFNQPQHF | 13 | TRBV6-5
CASSLLQGDNQPQHF | 15 | TRBV7-2
CASSPQTGSSYNEQFF | 16 | TRBV4-1
CASSVSGSYEQYF | 13 | TRBV9
CASSPAGRRNQPQHF | 15 | TRBV10-3
CASTRGPRDRALYGTEAFF | 19 | TRBV28
CASSPQRVMNTEAFF | 15 | TRBV7-2
CASSIGGLGTYNEQFF | 16 | TRBV19
CASSVGSGGETQYF | 14 | TRBV9
CATSESSGVEELFF | 14 | TRBV24-1
CASSLAPGLGSADTQYF | 17 | TRBV7-2
CASSLAGGKEQFF | 13 | TRBV5-4
CAISEGGARETQYF | 14 | TRBV10-3
CASARGPSSYEQYF | 14 | TRBV6-5
CASSTRQRATNEKLFF | 16 | TRBV7-2
CATSSPSGGRTTDTQYF | 17 | TRBV24-1
CASSLGRGSVTDTQYF | 16 | TRBV5-5
CASSDPNGGSYNEQFF | 16 | TRBV6-1
CASSFSDSGNTIYF | 14 | TRBV5-1
CASSLLAGVESGLAKNIQYF | 20 | TRBV5-5
CASSFLGYEQFF | 12 | TRBV12-3/TRBV12-4
CASSGGQGSSGNTIYF | 16 | TRBV18
CSVDQTSGSAGEQFF | 15 | TRBV29-1
CASSYRQSRDYGYTF | 15 | TRBV6-5
CATSRKRQTEAFF | 13 | TRBV15
CASSVSGGAGETQYF | 15 | TRBV9
CASSQDGDLATGELFF | 16 | TRBV4-2
CASTRLDSTFLGYGYTF | 17 | TRBV7-9
CASSPGTGKGYGYTF | 15 | TRBV5-4
CASSQNTWEGTDTQYF | 16 | TRBV4-2
CASSQGAISTDTQYF | 15 | TRBV3-1/TRBV3-2
CASSLSPGTGELFF | 14 | TRBV7-3
CASSYPRLAGGYEQYF | 16 | TRBV6-2/TRBV6-3
CASSPGTSGGNEQFF | 15 | TRBV18
CASSQVSTGVAGNTIYF | 17 | TRBV4-3
CASSLERGTAYNEQFF | 16 | TRBV5-4
CASSQFSGGAYNEQFF | 16 | TRBV14
CASSLDGVGGEDTQYF | 16 | TRBV7-8
CASSREDTGWTEAFF | 15 | TRBV5-6
CASRAEGYGYTF | 12 | TRBV6-5
CASSEEWGRQDYGYTF | 16 | TRBV2
CASSLSRDRGFNQPQHF | 17 | TRBV28
CASSVAGSGNTIYF | 14 | TRBV10-2
CASREGPVETQYF | 13 | TRBV7-8
CASSRQSTNYGYTF | 14 | TRBV3-1/TRBV3-2